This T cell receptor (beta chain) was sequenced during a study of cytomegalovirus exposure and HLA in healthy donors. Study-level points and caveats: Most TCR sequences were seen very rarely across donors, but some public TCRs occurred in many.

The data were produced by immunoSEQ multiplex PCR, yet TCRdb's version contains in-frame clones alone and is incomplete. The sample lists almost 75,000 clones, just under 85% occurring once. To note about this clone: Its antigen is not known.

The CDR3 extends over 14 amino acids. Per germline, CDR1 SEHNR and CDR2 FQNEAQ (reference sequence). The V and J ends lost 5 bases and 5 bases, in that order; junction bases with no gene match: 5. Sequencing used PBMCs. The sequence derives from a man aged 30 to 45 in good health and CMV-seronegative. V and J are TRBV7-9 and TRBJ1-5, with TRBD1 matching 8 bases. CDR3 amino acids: CASSPVDRDQPQHF. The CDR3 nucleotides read TGTGCCAGCAGCCCCGTGGACAGGGATCAGCCCCAGCATTTT.